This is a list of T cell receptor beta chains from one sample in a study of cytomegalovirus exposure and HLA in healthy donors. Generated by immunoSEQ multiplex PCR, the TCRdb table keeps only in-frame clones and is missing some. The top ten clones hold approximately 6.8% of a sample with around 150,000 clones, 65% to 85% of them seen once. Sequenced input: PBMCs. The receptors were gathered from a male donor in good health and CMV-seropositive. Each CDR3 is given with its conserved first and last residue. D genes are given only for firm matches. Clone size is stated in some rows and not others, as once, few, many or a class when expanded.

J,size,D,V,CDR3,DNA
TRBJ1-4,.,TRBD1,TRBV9,CASSGPGQGAGEKLFF,TGTGCCAGCAGCGGGCCCGGACAGGGGGCTGGTGAAAAACTGTTTTTT
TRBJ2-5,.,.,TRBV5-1,CASSPGGHTQETQYF,TGCGCCAGCAGCCCGGGGGGACATACTCAAGAGACCCAGTACTTC
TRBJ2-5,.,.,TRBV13,CASSSTRDHQETQYF,TGTGCCAGCAGCTCGACTAGGGATCACCAAGAGACCCAGTACTTC
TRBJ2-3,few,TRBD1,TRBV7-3,CASSPGQGRTDTQYF,TGTGCCAGCAGCCCGGGACAGGGTCGGACAGATACGCAGTATTTT
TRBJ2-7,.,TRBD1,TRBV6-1,CASRGQGRAYEQYF,TGTGCCAGCAGAGGACAGGGTAGGGCCTACGAGCAGTACTTC
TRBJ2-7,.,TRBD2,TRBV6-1,CASDLLAGSYEQYF,TGTGCCAGCGATCTACTAGCGGGAAGTTACGAGCAGTACTTC
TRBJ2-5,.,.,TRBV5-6,CASSPDGGGTQYF,TGTGCCAGCAGCCCGGACGGCGGAGGGACCCAGTACTTC
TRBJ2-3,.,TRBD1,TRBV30,CAWSARQGSTDTQYF,TGTGCCTGGAGTGCGAGACAGGGAAGCACAGATACGCAGTATTTT
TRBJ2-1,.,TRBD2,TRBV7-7,CASSLGGTSTQFF,TGTGCTAGCAGCTTAGGAGGGACTAGCACGCAGTTCTTC
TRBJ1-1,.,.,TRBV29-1,CSAHLGHNTEAFF,TGCAGCGCTCATCTGGGCCACAACACTGAAGCTTTCTTT
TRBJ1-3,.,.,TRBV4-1,CASSQSGQISGNTIYF,TGCGCCAGCAGCCAATCAGGACAGATCTCTGGAAACACCATATATTTT
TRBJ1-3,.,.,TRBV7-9,CASSPHRDPILPLDTIYF,TGTGCCAGCAGCCCCCACCGGGATCCGATACTACCTCTGGACACCATATATTTT
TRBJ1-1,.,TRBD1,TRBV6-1,CASSAPEETGDPEAFF,TGTGCCAGCAGTGCCCCCGAAGAGACAGGGGACCCTGAAGCTTTCTTT
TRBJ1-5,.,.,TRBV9,CASSLGGMEPQHF,TGTGCCAGCAGCCTCGGGGGGATGGAGCCCCAGCATTTT
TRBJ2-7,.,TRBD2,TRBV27,CASITRASGRYEQYF,TGTGCCAGCATCACTAGGGCTAGCGGGAGGTACGAGCAGTACTTC
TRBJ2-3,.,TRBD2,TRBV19,CASSKLAGPPAVTDTQYF,TGTGCCAGTAGCAAACTAGCGGGACCGCCTGCCGTCACAGATACGCAGTATTTT
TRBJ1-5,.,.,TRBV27,CASSLLGGLNQPQHF,TGTGCCAGCAGTTTGTTGGGGGGACTGAATCAGCCCCAGCATTTT
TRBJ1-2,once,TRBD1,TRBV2,CASRPGQGAIGYTF,TGTGCCAGCAGACCCGGGCAGGGGGCGATTGGCTACACCTTC
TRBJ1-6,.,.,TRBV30,CAWSVNRISPLHF,TGTGCCTGGAGTGTAAACAGGATTTCCCCCCTCCACTTT
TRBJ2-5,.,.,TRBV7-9,CASSFGRETQYF,TGTGCCAGCAGCTTCGGTCGTGAGACCCAGTACTTC
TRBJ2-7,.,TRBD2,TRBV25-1,CASSDGTSHSGEQYF,TGTGCCAGCAGTGACGGGACTAGCCATTCGGGGGAGCAGTACTTC
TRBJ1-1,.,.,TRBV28,CASSELNTEAFF,TGTGCCAGCAGCGAACTCAACACTGAAGCTTTCTTT
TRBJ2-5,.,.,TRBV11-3,CASSPGRGRPGNEQYF,TGTGCCAGCAGCCCGGGCAGGGGCCGTCCCGGGAATGAGCAGTACTTC
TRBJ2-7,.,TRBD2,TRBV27,CASSMGLAGKLNF,TGTGCCAGCAGTATGGGACTAGCGGGTAAACTGAACTTC
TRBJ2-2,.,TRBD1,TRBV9,CASSSPGQGANTGELFF,TGTGCCAGCAGCTCGCCGGGACAGGGGGCCAACACCGGGGAGCTGTTTTTT
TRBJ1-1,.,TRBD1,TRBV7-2,CASSPPGGAATEAFF,TGTGCCAGCAGCCCGCCAGGGGGCGCAGCCACTGAAGCTTTCTTT
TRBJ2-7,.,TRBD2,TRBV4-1,CASSHTSGALSYEQYF,TGCGCCAGCAGCCATACTAGCGGGGCCCTCTCCTACGAGCAGTACTTC
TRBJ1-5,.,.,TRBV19,CASSISRHQPQHF,TGTGCCAGTAGTATCTCGCGACACCAGCCCCAGCATTTT
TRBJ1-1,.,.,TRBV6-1,CASSVLGGTEAFF,TGTGCCAGCAGTGTACTCGGTGGCACTGAAGCTTTCTTT
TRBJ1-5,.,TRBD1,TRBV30,CASGQGNQPQHF,TGTGCCTCGGGACAGGGGAATCAGCCCCAGCATTTT
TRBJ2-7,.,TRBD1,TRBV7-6,CASSQDRGFEQYF,TGTGCCAGCAGCCAAGACAGGGGATTCGAGCAGTACTTC
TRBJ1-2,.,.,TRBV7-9,CSSSTNRVPNYGYTF,TGTTCCAGCAGCACAAACAGAGTACCCAACTATGGCTACACCTTC
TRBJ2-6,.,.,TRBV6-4,CASSTGSSGANVLTF,TGTGCCAGCTCTACAGGGAGCTCTGGGGCCAACGTCCTGACTTTC